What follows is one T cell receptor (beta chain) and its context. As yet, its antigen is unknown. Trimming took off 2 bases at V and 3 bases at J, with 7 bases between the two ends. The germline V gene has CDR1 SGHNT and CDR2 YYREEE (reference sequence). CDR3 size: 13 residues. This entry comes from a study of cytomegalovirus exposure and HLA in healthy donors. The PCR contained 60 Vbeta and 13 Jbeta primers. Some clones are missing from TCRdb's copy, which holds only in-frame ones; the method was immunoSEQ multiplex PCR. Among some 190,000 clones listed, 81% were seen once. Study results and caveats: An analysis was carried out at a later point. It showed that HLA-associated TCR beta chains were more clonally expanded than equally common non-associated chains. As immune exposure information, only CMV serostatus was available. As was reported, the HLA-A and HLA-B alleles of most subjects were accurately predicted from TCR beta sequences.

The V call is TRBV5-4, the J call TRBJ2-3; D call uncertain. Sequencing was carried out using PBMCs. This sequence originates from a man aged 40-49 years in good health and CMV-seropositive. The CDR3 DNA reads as TGTGCCAGCAGCTTAGTCGAGACAGATACGCAGTATTTT. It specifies CASSLVETDTQYF.